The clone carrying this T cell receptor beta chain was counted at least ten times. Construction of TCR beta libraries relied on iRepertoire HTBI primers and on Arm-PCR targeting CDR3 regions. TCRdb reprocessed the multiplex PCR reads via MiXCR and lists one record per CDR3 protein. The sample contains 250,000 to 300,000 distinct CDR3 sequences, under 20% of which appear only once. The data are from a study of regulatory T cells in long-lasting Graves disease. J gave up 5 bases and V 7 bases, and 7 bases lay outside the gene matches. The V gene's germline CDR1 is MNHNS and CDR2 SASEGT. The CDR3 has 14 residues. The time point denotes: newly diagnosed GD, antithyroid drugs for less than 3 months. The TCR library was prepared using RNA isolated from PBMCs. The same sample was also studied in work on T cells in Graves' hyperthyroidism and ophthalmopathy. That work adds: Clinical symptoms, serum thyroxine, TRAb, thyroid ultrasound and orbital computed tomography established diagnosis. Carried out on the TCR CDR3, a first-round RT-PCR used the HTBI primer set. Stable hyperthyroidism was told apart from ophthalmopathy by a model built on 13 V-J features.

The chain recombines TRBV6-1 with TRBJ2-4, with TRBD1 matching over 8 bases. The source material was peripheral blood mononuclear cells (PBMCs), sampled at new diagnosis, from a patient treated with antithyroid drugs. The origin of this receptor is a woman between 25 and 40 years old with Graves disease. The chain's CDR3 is CASTPGQGQNIQYF. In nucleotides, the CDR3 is TGTGCCAGCACCCCCGGACAGGGCCAAAACATTCAGTACTTC.